This TCR beta chain came from a study of CD8 T cells in ankylosing spondylitis. Germline V lookup: CDR1 SGHAT, CDR2 FQDESV (reference sequence). The CDR3 sequence is 20 residues long. With 5 bases clipped from V and 2 bases from J, the junction kept 19 bases outside the gene matches. The sample holds a few counts of this clonotype. Its antigen is not known. The study's findings and limits: In the blood and synovial fluid of reactive arthritis, some motif variants had been previously reported. Ankylosing spondylitis blood appeared to carry a characteristic TCR beta motif of roughly 8 highly homologous variants. Clones linked with disease were CD8+ and fairly uncommon in the peripheral blood.

TCRdb fed the 5' RACE reads into MiXCR, producing one record per CDR3 protein. The sample contains fewer than 350,000 distinct CDR3 sequences, roughly 10% of which appear only once. Sequences were obtained from blood, either unsorted or a sorted T cell fraction (not recorded which). The TCR was taken from a female donor with ankylosing spondylitis or in good health (not recorded which). V is TRBV11-1 and J is TRBJ2-2; 8 positions agree with TRBD2. The chain's CDR3 is CASSPRRSSGALINTGELFF. In DNA form, the CDR3 reads TGTGCCAGCAGCCCGAGAAGGAGTAGCGGGGCGCTAATAAACACCGGGGAGCTGTTTTTT. The full variable domain, with the rest looked up from reference TRBV11-1 and TRBJ2-2, is EAEVAQSPRYKITEKSQAVAFWCDPISGHATLYWYRQILGQGPELLVQFQDESVVDDSQLPKDRFSAERLKGVDSTLKIQPAELGDSAMYLCASSPRRSSGALINTGELFFGEGSRLTVL.